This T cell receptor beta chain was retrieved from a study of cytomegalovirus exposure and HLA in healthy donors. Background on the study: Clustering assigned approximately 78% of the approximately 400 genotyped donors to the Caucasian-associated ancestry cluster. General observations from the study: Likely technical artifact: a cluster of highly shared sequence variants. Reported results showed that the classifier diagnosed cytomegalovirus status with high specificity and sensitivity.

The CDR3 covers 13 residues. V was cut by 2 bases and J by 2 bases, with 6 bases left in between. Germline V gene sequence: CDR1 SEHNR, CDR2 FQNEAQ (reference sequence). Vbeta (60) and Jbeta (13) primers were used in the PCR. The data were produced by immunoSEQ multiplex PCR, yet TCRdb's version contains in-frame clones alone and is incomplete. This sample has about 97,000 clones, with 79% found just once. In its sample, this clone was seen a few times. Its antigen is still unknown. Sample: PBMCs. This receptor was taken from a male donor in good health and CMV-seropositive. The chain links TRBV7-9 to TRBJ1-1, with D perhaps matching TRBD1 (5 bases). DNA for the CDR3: TGTGCCAGCAGCTTACAGGGAAACACTGAAGCTTTCTTT. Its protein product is CASSLQGNTEAFF.